These 9 T cell receptor beta chains came from one sample sequenced in a study of T cell repertoires in cytomegalovirus infection. TCRdb recomputed calls from the reads with MiXCR, one row per CDR3 protein. The table has around 500,000 distinct CDR3 sequences, about 44% seen once; the top ten hold around 45%. These receptors have no identified antigens. Source: cultured PBMCs, taken from culture after CMV antigen stimulation. These receptors all come from a human donor in good health (CMV status not recorded). Some clones in this sample may be carry-over from other donors' samples.

The rearrangement joins TRBV12-3 or TRBV12-4 to TRBJ1-5; 8 bases match TRBD1. The V gene end was trimmed by 6 bases and the J gene end by 0 bases; junction bases not matched to a gene: 16. The CDR3 consists of 19 residues. The CDR3 sequence: CASSHRWLGTGHSNQPQHF. Here the CDR3 DNA reads TGTGCCAGCAGCCATAGATGGCTCGGGACAGGCCATAGCAATCAGCCCCAGCATTTT.

The rearrangement uses TRBV6-8 and TRBJ2-5, with no clear D. Trimming left V 4 bases short and J 1 base short, with 19 bases between. The CDR3 length is 17 residues. Germline V gene lookup returns CDR1 MNHGY and CDR2 SAAAGT. CDR3 sequence reads: CASSSPQSIWGQETQYF. Here the CDR3 DNA reads TGTGCCAGCAGTTCCCCCCAGAGTATCTGGGGCCAAGAGACCCAGTACTTC.

This clonotype was detected a few times. The V call is TRBV7-8, the J call TRBJ1-4, with 9 bases fitting TRBD1. The CDR3 covers 15 residues. Germline trimming cut 0 bases from V and 7 bases from J; bases unmatched to any gene: 3. Germline V gene sequence: CDR1 SGHVS, CDR2 FQNEAQ. Here the CDR3 DNA reads TGTGCCAGCAGCTTAGCCGGGACAGGGCCTGAAAAACTGTTTTTT. It encodes CASSLAGTGPEKLFF.

The chain is built from TRBV20-1 and TRBJ2-1; 8 bases align to TRBD2. The CDR3 has 13 amino acids. Germline V CDR1 and CDR2: DFQATT, SNEGSKA (reference sequence). V lost 3 bases to trimming and J lost 10 bases; unmatched junction nucleotides: 8. As DNA, the CDR3 is TGCAGTGCTAGGAGACCACTAGCGGCGGAGCAGTTCTTC. Translation: CSARRPLAAEQFF.

This clonotype was counted a few times. The chain couples TRBV4-3 to TRBJ2-5, with 11 bases matching TRBD2. Losses at the gene ends were 3 bases for V and 5 bases for J; bases not matched to a gene: 8. The CDR3 extends over 16 amino acids. CDR1 is LGHNA, CDR2 YSLEER, per germline. For the CDR3, the DNA is TGCGCCAGCAGCCAGGCTCTACTAGCGGGAGATGAGACCCAGTACTTC. It specifies CASSQALLAGDETQYF.

This clonotype has just a few counts. The chain combines TRBV6-6 with TRBJ2-3; the D is unclear. V gave up 7 bases and J gave up 3 bases, with 23 bases separating them. The CDR3 is made up of 17 amino acids. The V gene's germline CDR1 is MNHNY and CDR2 SVGAGI (reference sequence). Here the CDR3 DNA reads TGTGCCAGCACGCATCATTCTTTAAGGAGAACGACAGATACGCAGTATTTT. Protein product: CASTHHSLRRTTDTQYF.

V usage is TRBV3-1 and J usage is TRBJ2-7, with D maybe TRBD2 (5 bases). Germline V gives CDR1 LGHDT, CDR2 YNNKEL (reference sequence). The ends were cut back, 2 bases at V and 3 bases at J, with 11 bases in the middle. This CDR3 region has 14 residues. The CDR3 DNA sequence: TGTGCCAGCAGCCAACCGGGGTCGAGCTACGAGCAGTACTTC. It codes for CASSQPGSSYEQYF.

The chain combines TRBV5-4 with TRBJ2-5; D ambiguous. CDR3 length equals 14 residues. V gave up 1 base and J gave up 3 bases, with 10 bases separating them. Germline CDR1 and CDR2: SGHNT and YYREEE (reference sequence). CDR3 in amino acids: CASSLTGTEETQYF. CDR3 nucleotides: TGTGCCAGCAGCTTGACTGGAACAGAAGAGACCCAGTACTTC. The variable domain in full, with the rest retrieved from reference TRBV5-4 and TRBJ2-5, is ETGVTQSPTHLIKTRGQQVTLRCSSQSGHNTVSWYQQALGQGPQFIFQYYREEENGRGNFPPRFSGLQFPNYSSELNVNALELDDSALYLCASSLTGTEETQYFGPGTRLLVL.

The chain combines TRBV10-1 with TRBJ2-7; TRBD2 matches 11 bases. V trimming: 3 bases; J trimming: 9 bases; junction bases outside the gene matches: 7. Germline CDR1 and CDR2: WNHNN and SYGVQD (reference sequence). This CDR3 contains 14 residues. The CDR3 spells CASSESLAGGVQYF. The DNA of the CDR3 is TGCGCCAGCAGTGAAAGTCTAGCGGGAGGCGTGCAGTACTTC.